This TCR beta chain was sequenced during a study of cytotoxic CD8 clonotypes in ibrutinib-treated CLL. Study-wide results and limits: Elevated clonality accompanied ibrutinib response, with a return toward baseline values at progression.

The data were produced by immunoSEQ multiplex PCR, yet TCRdb's version contains in-frame clones alone and is incomplete. The data show about 310,000 clones, with roughly 85% seen just once and about 6.3% held by the top ten. This clone was recorded once. Its specificity is not known. The TCR sequence derives from a human donor with chronic lymphocytic leukemia. Sequenced material: PBMCs, taken before ibrutinib treatment.

DNA for the CDR3: TGCAGCGTTGAAGATCTTCGGCAGGGTAACTATGGCTACACCTTC. Protein: CSVEDLRQGNYGYTF. The rearrangement uses TRBV29-1 and TRBJ1-2; a weak D match, TRBD1 (5 bases). Trimming took off 0 bases at V and 1 base at J, with 12 bases between the two ends. The CDR3 is made up of 15 amino acids. In germline, CDR1 is SQVTM, CDR2 ANQGSEA.